The rows below give T cell receptor beta chains drawn from one sample of a study of T cells in Graves' hyperthyroidism and ophthalmopathy. Using its own MiXCR run on the multiplex PCR reads, TCRdb lists one record per CDR3 protein. The table has a few hundred thousand distinct CDR3 sequences, less than 20% seen once. Sequencing was done on a sample of blood. The receptors shown here come from a woman in her twenties or thirties with Graves' hyperthyroidism. Each CDR3 is given without its conserved first and last residue. Fields, in order: CDR3 protein, clone size, J gene, V gene. A clone size is listed for some rows: how often the clone was seen (once, few, many), or a class if it is expanded.

CDR3 protein: ASSQGSGQTKQPQH
clone size: .
J gene: TRBJ1-5
V gene: TRBV4-1

CDR3 protein: ATSRAQGLAKNIQY
clone size: .
J gene: TRBJ2-4
V gene: TRBV15

CDR3 protein: ASSLEWHAYNEQF
clone size: many
J gene: TRBJ2-1
V gene: TRBV11-2

CDR3 protein: AWTIGGDEAEQF
clone size: many
J gene: TRBJ2-1
V gene: TRBV30

CDR3 protein: ASSARVGGIGTDTQY
clone size: many
J gene: TRBJ2-3
V gene: TRBV5-1

CDR3 protein: ASSLFRPVNTGELF
clone size: many
J gene: TRBJ2-2
V gene: TRBV6-2/TRBV6-3

CDR3 protein: ASSQNRVTDTQY
clone size: many
J gene: TRBJ2-3
V gene: TRBV4-1

CDR3 protein: ASSFGVTSTDTQY
clone size: .
J gene: TRBJ2-3
V gene: TRBV12-3/TRBV12-4

CDR3 protein: ASSGNLPISGELF
clone size: .
J gene: TRBJ2-2
V gene: TRBV12-3/TRBV12-4

CDR3 protein: ASSDRSSGPYNEQF
clone size: few
J gene: TRBJ2-1
V gene: TRBV10-1

CDR3 protein: ASSHPPDRGSDTQY
clone size: .
J gene: TRBJ2-3
V gene: TRBV4-2

CDR3 protein: ASTGGALSYEQY
clone size: .
J gene: TRBJ2-7
V gene: TRBV6-1

CDR3 protein: ASSLQGPFYEQY
clone size: .
J gene: TRBJ2-7
V gene: TRBV7-9

CDR3 protein: SASGKGPSEQF
clone size: many
J gene: TRBJ2-1
V gene: TRBV20-1

CDR3 protein: ATQLQTGTGWDTQY
clone size: many
J gene: TRBJ2-3
V gene: TRBV7-6

CDR3 protein: ATSDYGQGGTGELF
clone size: .
J gene: TRBJ2-2
V gene: TRBV24-1

CDR3 protein: ASSPSLAGGTYEQY
clone size: many
J gene: TRBJ2-7
V gene: TRBV7-8

CDR3 protein: ASSYKRDPYEQY
clone size: .
J gene: TRBJ2-7
V gene: TRBV6-9

CDR3 protein: ASSWDRKQY
clone size: many
J gene: TRBJ2-7
V gene: TRBV11-2

CDR3 protein: ASSKSRVGEQF
clone size: many
J gene: TRBJ2-1
V gene: TRBV11-3

CDR3 protein: ASSPGTGQRYT
clone size: many
J gene: TRBJ1-2
V gene: TRBV7-2

CDR3 protein: ASGTSGTGDEQF
clone size: .
J gene: TRBJ2-1
V gene: TRBV5-1

CDR3 protein: ASSRPGQGLDEQF
clone size: .
J gene: TRBJ2-1
V gene: TRBV6-1

CDR3 protein: AWSPGQGGEQY
clone size: .
J gene: TRBJ2-7
V gene: TRBV30

CDR3 protein: ASSLLSVAYNEQF
clone size: many
J gene: TRBJ2-1
V gene: TRBV5-1

CDR3 protein: ATHLGRERSLRANVLT
clone size: few
J gene: TRBJ2-6
V gene: TRBV24-1

CDR3 protein: SASQGAGELF
clone size: .
J gene: TRBJ2-2
V gene: TRBV29-1

CDR3 protein: ASSYSSGADTQY
clone size: many
J gene: TRBJ2-3
V gene: TRBV6-5

CDR3 protein: ASSSGRGPQYEQY
clone size: .
J gene: TRBJ2-7
V gene: TRBV12-3/TRBV12-4

CDR3 protein: ASRTGTGWTDTQY
clone size: many
J gene: TRBJ2-3
V gene: TRBV2

CDR3 protein: SARDPWTYTQY
clone size: .
J gene: TRBJ2-3
V gene: TRBV20-1

CDR3 protein: ASSQDLGQQGYNEQF
clone size: many
J gene: TRBJ2-1
V gene: TRBV3-1

CDR3 protein: SARDRASGRGSYEQY
clone size: few
J gene: TRBJ2-7
V gene: TRBV20-1

CDR3 protein: ASREPLLTGMATDTQY
clone size: few
J gene: TRBJ2-3
V gene: TRBV2

CDR3 protein: ASSPLRGEAF
clone size: .
J gene: TRBJ1-1
V gene: TRBV6-1

CDR3 protein: SVELQELAGVYEQY
clone size: many
J gene: TRBJ2-7
V gene: TRBV29-1

CDR3 protein: ASSHRQDSYNEQF
clone size: many
J gene: TRBJ2-1
V gene: TRBV28

CDR3 protein: SADGAGYGYT
clone size: .
J gene: TRBJ1-2
V gene: TRBV20-1

CDR3 protein: ASKFGLAGSYEQY
clone size: many
J gene: TRBJ2-7
V gene: TRBV19

CDR3 protein: ASSAGQENTEAF
clone size: many
J gene: TRBJ1-1
V gene: TRBV7-2

CDR3 protein: ASSTRLAGGETQY
clone size: many
J gene: TRBJ2-5
V gene: TRBV27

CDR3 protein: ASSLDRGHSEQY
clone size: many
J gene: TRBJ2-7
V gene: TRBV5-1